This TCR beta chain was observed in a study of T cells in Graves' hyperthyroidism and ophthalmopathy. Comments on this clonotype: Its antigen is not identified.

The CDR3 runs 18 residues. Germline CDR1 reads MNHEY; CDR2 reads SVGEGT. Losses at the gene ends were 8 bases for V and 5 bases for J; bases not matched to a gene: 17. Amplification yielded TCR beta CDR3 regions, with RNA transcripts as the source. The HTBI primer set was used in a first-round RT-PCR of the TCR CDR3. MiXCR, applied by TCRdb to the multiplex PCR reads, yields one record per CDR3 protein. This sample has around 700,000 distinct CDR3 sequences, with roughly a sixth found just once. Broader study findings: Ophthalmopathy, as predicted by the model, came a median around 6.7 months after the prediction.

The genes are TRBV6-2 or TRBV6-3 and TRBJ2-1; 11 nucleotides align to TRBD2. The TCR comes from a woman aged 45-59 years with Graves' hyperthyroidism that later progressed to Graves' ophthalmopathy. Input material: blood. The CDR3: CASRPWDHGTSGHNEQFF. The CDR3 DNA sequence: TGTGCCAGCCGCCCATGGGATCACGGGACTAGCGGTCACAATGAGCAGTTCTTC.